These 12 T cell receptor beta chains came from one sample sequenced in a study of PD-1 blockade in classical Hodgkin lymphoma. All patients relapsed after autologous stem cell transplantation, and brentuximab vedotin exposure varied. Magnetic negative selection isolated CD8+ T cells from thawed PBMCs. Libraries were prepared by immunoSEQ multiplex PCR; TCRdb keeps only in-frame clonotypes and omits some of them. The sample consists of 2,500 to 3,500 clones, 70% to 85% of them appearing once. The specimen comprised CD8+ T cells from blood, sampled at baseline. These receptors all come from a human donor with classical Hodgkin lymphoma.

The V call is TRBV5-5, the J call TRBJ2-7; 8 bases line up with TRBD1. Germline-derived CDR1 and CDR2 are SGHKS and YYEKEE (reference sequence). The V and J ends lost 1 base and 6 bases, in that order; junction bases with no gene match: 3. The CDR3 covers 13 residues. The CDR3 nucleotides are TGTGCCAGCAGCTTGATGACAGGGGCCGAGCAGTACTTC. It translates to CASSLMTGAEQYF.

The rearrangement links TRBV4-1 to TRBJ1-1; tentative D call: TRBD1 (5 bases). The germline V gene has CDR1 MGHRA and CDR2 YSYEKL. The CDR3 totals 14 residues. V shed 1 base and J shed 3 bases, with 9 bases lying between them. Here the CDR3 reads CASSQAPGDTEAFF. The CDR3 nucleotides are TGCGCCAGCAGCCAAGCACCGGGGGACACTGAAGCTTTCTTT.

The chain combines TRBV5-4 with TRBJ2-5, with TRBD1 matching 9 bases. The CDR3 extends over 16 amino acids. Germline V CDR1 and CDR2: SGHNT, YYREEE (reference sequence). V dropped 3 bases and J dropped 7; count of bases not matched to a gene: 13. CDR3 in amino acids: CASSSSEDRGPWTQYF. In DNA form, the CDR3 reads TGTGCCAGCAGCTCCAGTGAGGACAGGGGACCTTGGACCCAGTACTTC.

This chain uses TRBV5-1 with TRBJ2-2, with D perhaps being TRBD1 or TRBD2 (5 bases each). The CDR3 covers 15 residues. CDR1 and CDR2 from the germline V gene are SGHRS and YFSETQ. The V and J ends lost 4 bases and 2 bases respectively, with 12 bases between them. CDR3 DNA sequence: TGCGCCAGCAGCCTGGGGGTGATCAACACCGGGGAGCTGTTTTTT. This codes for CASSLGVINTGELFF.

The chain combines TRBV7-2 with TRBJ1-2; tentative D call: TRBD1 (6 bases). The CDR3 consists of 15 residues. Trimming took off 1 base at V and 5 bases at J, with 14 bases between the two ends. Germline V CDR1 and CDR2: SGHTA, FQGNSA. CDR3 sequence (DNA): TGTGCCAGCAGCTTAGGCAGGGGCGAAGGGTATGGCTACACCTTC. Amino acids: CASSLGRGEGYGYTF.

The chain has TRBV2 and TRBJ2-7; D might be TRBD2 (6 bases). V lost 3 bases, J lost 9 bases, and 12 bases lay in between. CDR3 length: 12 amino acids. Germline CDR1 SNHLY, CDR2 FYNNEI. CDR3 bases: TGTGCCAGCAGTGACATTTTGGAGGGGCAGTACTTC. This sequence encodes CASSDILEGQYF.

This clone was seen a single time. This chain joins TRBV27 and TRBJ2-1; no definite D call. The germline V gene encodes CDR1 MNHEY and CDR2 SMNVEV (reference sequence). V lost 5 bases to trimming and J lost 4 bases, with 9 bases between them. The CDR3 loop spans 13 amino acids. Here the CDR3 reads CASSHTLYNEQFF. CDR3 bases: TGTGCCAGCAGTCACACCCTATACAATGAGCAGTTCTTC.

V is TRBV28 and J is TRBJ1-3; the D gene is possibly TRBD1 (5 bases). The V gene lost 6 bases and the J gene lost 5 bases, with 8 bases spanning the gap. This CDR3 contains 12 residues. Germline V CDR1 and CDR2: MDHEN, SYDVKM. CDR3 sequence: CASRGRRNTIYF. DNA of the CDR3: TGTGCCAGCAGGGGGCGTAGAAACACCATATATTTT.

This chain connects TRBV6-5 to TRBJ1-1; TRBD1 matches at 7 bases. The CDR3 consists of 12 residues. V was clipped by 5 bases and J by 7 bases; unmatched bases: 4. Germline CDR1 reads MNHEY; CDR2 reads SVGAGI. The CDR3 sequence is CASSPWTGEAFF. CDR3 nucleotide sequence: TGTGCCAGCAGTCCGTGGACAGGTGAAGCTTTCTTT.

The rearrangement joins TRBV10-3 to TRBJ2-2, with unresolved D. CDR1 is ENHRY and CDR2 is SYGVKD in the germline V gene. The CDR3 loop spans 13 amino acids. Trimming took 2 bases from V and 6 from J, leaving 7 bases between them. CDR3: CAISERLAGELFF. The CDR3 DNA reads TGTGCCATCAGTGAGAGGTTAGCCGGGGAGCTGTTTTTT.

The chain couples TRBV7-9 to TRBJ2-5; D gene uncertain. The J call could be wrong; TRBJ2-7 is a better fit for the DNA end. This CDR3 has 15 amino acids. From germline, CDR1 is SEHNR and CDR2 FQNEAQ (reference sequence). The CDR3 sequence: CASSLEVKKPYEQYF. CDR3 DNA sequence: TGTGCCAGCAGCTTAGAGGTGAAAAAGCCCTACGAGCAGTACTTC.

V is TRBV5-4 and J is TRBJ1-4; D gene unclear. This CDR3 comprises 14 residues. V was trimmed by 2 bases and J by 6 bases, leaving 11 bases between them. Per the germline V gene, CDR1 is SGHNT and CDR2 is YYREEE (reference sequence). CDR3 loop: CASSLFVGDEKLFF. DNA for the CDR3: TGTGCCAGCAGCTTATTTGTCGGCGATGAAAAACTGTTTTTT.